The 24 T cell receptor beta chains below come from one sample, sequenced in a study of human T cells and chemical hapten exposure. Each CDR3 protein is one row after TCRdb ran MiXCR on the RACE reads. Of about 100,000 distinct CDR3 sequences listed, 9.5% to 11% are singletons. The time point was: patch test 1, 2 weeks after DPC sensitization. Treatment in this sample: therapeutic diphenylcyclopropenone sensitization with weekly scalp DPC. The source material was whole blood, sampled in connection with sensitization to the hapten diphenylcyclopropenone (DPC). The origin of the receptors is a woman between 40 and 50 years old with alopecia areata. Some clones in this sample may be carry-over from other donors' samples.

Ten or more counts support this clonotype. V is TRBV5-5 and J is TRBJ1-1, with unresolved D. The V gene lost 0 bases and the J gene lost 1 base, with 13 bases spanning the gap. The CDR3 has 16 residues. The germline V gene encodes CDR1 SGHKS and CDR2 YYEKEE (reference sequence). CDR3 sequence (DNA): TGTGCCAGCAGCTTGGCTATTAAGATCACGAACACTGAAGCTTTCTTT. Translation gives CASSLAIKITNTEAFF.

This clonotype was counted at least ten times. The CDR3, as DNA: TGCAGCGTTTCCCCCGGGACAGGGTTGGGGGAGACCCAGTACTTC. Translated: CSVSPGTGLGETQYF. The rearrangement uses TRBV29-1 and TRBJ2-5; 9 bases line up with TRBD1. Germline lookup yields CDR1 SQVTM and CDR2 ANQGSEA. Trimming removed 5 bases from V and 5 bases from J; junction bases left unmatched: 12. The CDR3 has 15 amino acids.

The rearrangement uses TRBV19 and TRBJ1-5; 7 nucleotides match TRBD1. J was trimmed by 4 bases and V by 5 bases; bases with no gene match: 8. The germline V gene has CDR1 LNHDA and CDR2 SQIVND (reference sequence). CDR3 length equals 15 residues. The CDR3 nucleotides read TGTGCCAGTAGTCTCCGGGACAGTATGAATCAGCCCCAGCATTTT. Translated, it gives CASSLRDSMNQPQHF.

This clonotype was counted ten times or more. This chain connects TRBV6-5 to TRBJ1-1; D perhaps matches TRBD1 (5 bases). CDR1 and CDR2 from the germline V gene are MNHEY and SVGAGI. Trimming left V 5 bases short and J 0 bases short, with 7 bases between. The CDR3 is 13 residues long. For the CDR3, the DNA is TGTGCCAGCAGTGAGGGGTTGAACACTGAAGCTTTCTTT. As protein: CASSEGLNTEAFF.

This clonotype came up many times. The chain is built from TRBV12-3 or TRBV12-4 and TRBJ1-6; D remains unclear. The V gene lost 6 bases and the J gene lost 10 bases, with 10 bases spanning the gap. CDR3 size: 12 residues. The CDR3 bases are TGTGCCAGCAGGGCAGGCTCCTCACCCCTCCACTTT. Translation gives CASRAGSSPLHF.

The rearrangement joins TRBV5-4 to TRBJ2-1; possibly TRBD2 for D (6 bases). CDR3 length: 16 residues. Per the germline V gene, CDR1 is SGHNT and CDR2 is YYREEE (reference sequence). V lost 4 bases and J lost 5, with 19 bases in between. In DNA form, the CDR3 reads TGTGCCAGCAGCCTTAAACGGGAGAACAGGAACAATGAGCAGTTCTTC. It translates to CASSLKRENRNNEQFF.

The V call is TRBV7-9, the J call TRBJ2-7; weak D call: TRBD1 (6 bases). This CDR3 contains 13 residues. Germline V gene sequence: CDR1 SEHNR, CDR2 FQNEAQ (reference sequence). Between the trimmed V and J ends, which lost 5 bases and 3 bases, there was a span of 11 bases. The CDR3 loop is CASSRQALYEQYF. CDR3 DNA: TGTGCCAGCAGCCGACAGGCCCTCTACGAGCAGTACTTC.

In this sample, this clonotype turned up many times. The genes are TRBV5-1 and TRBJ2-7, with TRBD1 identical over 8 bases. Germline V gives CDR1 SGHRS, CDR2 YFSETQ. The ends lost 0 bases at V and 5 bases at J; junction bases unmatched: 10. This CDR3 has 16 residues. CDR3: CASSLEGQGRSHEQYF. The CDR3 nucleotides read TGCGCCAGCAGCTTGGAAGGACAGGGACGTTCCCACGAGCAGTACTTC.

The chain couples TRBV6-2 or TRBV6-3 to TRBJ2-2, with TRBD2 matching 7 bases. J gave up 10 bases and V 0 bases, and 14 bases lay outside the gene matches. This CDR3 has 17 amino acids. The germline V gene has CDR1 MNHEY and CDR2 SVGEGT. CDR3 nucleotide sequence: TGTGCCAGCAGTTACTCCCTGGGGAGCGGGGTACCGGAGGAGCTGTTTTTT. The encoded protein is CASSYSLGSGVPEELFF.

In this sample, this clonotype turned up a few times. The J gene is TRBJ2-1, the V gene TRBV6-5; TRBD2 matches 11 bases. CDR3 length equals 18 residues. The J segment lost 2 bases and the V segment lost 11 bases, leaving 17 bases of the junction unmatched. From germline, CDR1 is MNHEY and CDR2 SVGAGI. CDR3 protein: CAGNPGLAELHTYNEQFF. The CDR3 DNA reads TGTGCCGGCAACCCGGGACTAGCGGAACTTCATACCTACAATGAGCAGTTCTTC.

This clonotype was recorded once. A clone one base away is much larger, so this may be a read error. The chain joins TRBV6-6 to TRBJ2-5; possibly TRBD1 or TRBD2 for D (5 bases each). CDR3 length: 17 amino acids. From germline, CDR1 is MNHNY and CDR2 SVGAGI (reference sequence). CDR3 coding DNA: TGTGACAGCAGTTACGGTCCTGGCAGGGCTAGCAGCCAGACCCAGTACTTC. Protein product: CDSSYGPGRASSQTQYF.

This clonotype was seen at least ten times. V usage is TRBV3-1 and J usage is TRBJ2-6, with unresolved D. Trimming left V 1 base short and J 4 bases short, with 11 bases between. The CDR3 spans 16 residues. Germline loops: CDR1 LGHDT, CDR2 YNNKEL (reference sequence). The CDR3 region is CASSQARDVGANVLTF. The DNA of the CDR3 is TGTGCCAGCAGCCAAGCTCGAGACGTGGGGGCCAACGTCCTGACTTTC. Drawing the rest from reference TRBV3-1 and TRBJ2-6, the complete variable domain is DTAVSQTPKYLVTQMGNDKSIKCEQNLGHDTMYWYKQDSKKFLKIMFSYNNKELIINETVPNRFSPKSPDKAHLNLHINSLELGDSAVYFCASSQARDVGANVLTFGAGSRLTVL.

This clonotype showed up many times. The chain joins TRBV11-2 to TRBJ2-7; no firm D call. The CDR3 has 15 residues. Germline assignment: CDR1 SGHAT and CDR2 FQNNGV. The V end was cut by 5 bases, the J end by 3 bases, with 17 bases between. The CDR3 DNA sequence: TGTGCCAGCAGCCCCCATGGGGTGAGTGTCTACGAGCAGTACTTC. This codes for CASSPHGVSVYEQYF.

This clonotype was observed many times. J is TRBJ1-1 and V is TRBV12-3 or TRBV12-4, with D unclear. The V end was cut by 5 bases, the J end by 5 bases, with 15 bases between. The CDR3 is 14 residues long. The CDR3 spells CASSTPPRFTEAFF. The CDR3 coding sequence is TGTGCCAGCAGTACACCTCCACGGTTTACTGAAGCTTTCTTT.

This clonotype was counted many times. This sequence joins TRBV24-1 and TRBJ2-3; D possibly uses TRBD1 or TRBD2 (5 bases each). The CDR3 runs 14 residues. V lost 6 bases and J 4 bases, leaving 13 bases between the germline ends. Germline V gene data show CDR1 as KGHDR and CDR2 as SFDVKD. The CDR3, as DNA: TGTGCCACCAGTCGGGACCCGTCCGCAGATACGCAGTATTTT. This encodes CATSRDPSADTQYF.

The CDR3, as DNA: TGTGCCAGCTCACCAGGACAGGCCCGCTCTGGAAACACCATATATTTT. Translated: CASSPGQARSGNTIYF. The J gene is TRBJ1-3, the V gene TRBV18, with 7 bases aligning to TRBD1. Germline values: CDR1 KGHSH, CDR2 LQKENI. This CDR3 spans 16 amino acids. V gave up 2 bases and J gave up 0 bases; unmatched junction bases: 4. Looking up the rest from reference TRBV18 and TRBJ1-3 gives the full variable domain: NAGVMQNPRHLVRRRGQEARLRCSPMKGHSHVYWYRQLPEEGLKFMVYLQKENIIDESGMPKERFSAEFPKEGPSILRIQQVVRGDSAAYFCASSPGQARSGNTIYFGEGSWLTVV.

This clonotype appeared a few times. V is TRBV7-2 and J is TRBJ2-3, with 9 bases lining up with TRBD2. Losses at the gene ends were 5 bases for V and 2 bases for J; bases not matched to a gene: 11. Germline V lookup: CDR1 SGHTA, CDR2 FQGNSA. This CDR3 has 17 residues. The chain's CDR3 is CASSTPLAGSSTDTQYF. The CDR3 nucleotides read TGTGCCAGCAGCACCCCCCTAGCGGGATCCTCCACAGATACGCAGTATTTT. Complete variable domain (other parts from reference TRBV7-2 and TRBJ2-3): GAGVSQSPSNKVTEKGKDVELRCDPISGHTALYWYRQSLGQGLEFLIYFQGNSAPDKSGLPSDRFSAERTGGSVSTLTIQRTQQEDSAVYLCASSTPLAGSSTDTQYFGPGTRLTVL.

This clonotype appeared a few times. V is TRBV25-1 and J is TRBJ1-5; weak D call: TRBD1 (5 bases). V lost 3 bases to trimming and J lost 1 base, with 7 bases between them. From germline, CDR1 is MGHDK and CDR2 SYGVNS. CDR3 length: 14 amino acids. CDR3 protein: CASSDGASNQPQHF. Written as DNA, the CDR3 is TGTGCCAGCAGTGACGGGGCAAGCAATCAGCCCCAGCATTTT.

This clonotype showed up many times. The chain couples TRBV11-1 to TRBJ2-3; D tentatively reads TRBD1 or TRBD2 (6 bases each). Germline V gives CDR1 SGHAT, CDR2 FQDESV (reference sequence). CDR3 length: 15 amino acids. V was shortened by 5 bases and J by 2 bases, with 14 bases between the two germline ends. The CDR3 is CASSPPGGPTDTQYF. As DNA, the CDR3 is TGTGCCAGCAGCCCACCCGGGGGCCCCACAGATACGCAGTATTTT.

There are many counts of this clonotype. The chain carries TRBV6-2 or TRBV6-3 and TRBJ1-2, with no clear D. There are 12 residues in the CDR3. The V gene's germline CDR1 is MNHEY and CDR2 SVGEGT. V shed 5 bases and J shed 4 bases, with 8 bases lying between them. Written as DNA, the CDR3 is TGTGCCAGCAGTACGATGGCCTATGGCTACACCTTC. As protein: CASSTMAYGYTF.

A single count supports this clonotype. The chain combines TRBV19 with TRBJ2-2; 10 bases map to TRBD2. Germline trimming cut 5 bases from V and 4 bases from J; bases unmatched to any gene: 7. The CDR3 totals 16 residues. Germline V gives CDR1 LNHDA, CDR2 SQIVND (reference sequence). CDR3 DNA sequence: TGTGCCAGTAGTCATCTAGCGGGAGCCGCCACCGGGGAGCTGTTTTTT. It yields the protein CASSHLAGAATGELFF.

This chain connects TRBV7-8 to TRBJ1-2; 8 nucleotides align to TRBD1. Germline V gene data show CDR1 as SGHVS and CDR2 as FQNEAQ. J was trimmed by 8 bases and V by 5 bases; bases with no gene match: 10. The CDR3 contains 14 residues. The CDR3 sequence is CASSPTGQGRGYTF. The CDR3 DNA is TGTGCCAGCAGCCCTACCGGACAGGGACGGGGCTACACCTTC. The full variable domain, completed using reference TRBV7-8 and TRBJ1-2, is GAGVSQSPRYKVAKRGQDVALRCDPISGHVSLFWYQQALGQGPEFLTYFQNEAQLDKSGLPSDRFFAERPEGSVSTLKIQRTQQEDSAVYLCASSPTGQGRGYTFGSGTRLTVV.

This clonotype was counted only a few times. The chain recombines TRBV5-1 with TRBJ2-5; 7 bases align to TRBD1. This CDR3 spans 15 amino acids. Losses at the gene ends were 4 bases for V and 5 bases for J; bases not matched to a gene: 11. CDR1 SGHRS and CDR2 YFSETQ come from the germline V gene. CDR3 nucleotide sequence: TGCGCCAGCAGCCAAGCGACAGGGAGTCTGGAGACCCAGTACTTC. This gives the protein CASSQATGSLETQYF.

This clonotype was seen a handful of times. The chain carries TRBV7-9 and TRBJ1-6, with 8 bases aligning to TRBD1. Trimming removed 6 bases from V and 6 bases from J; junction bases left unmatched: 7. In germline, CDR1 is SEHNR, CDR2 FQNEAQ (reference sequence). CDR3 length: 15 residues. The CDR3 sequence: CASRPDRGGNSPLHF. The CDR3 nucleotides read TGTGCCAGCAGGCCCGACAGGGGTGGTAATTCACCCCTCCACTTT. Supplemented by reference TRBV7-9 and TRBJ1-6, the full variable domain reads DTGVSQNPRHKITKRGQNVTFRCDPISEHNRLYWYRQTLGQGPEFLTYFQNEAQLEKSRLLSDRFSAERPKGSFSTLEIQRTEQGDSAMYLCASRPDRGGNSPLHFGNGTRLTVT.